The 14 T cell receptor beta chains reported below all come from one sample, sequenced in a study of monozygotic twins with inflammatory bowel disease. Reprocessing the 5' RACE reads, TCRdb reports a single entry for every CDR3 protein and omits DNA. The listing records fewer than 110,000 distinct CDR3 sequences. The sample was blood. Receptor source: a human donor with ulcerative colitis or Crohn's disease, or a healthy co-twin of an affected twin (not recorded which).

The V gene is TRBV10-1, the J gene TRBJ1-1; TCRdb reports TRBD1, a call that lacks DNA to check it against. The length of the CDR3 is 16 residues. Germline assignment: CDR1 WNHNN and CDR2 SYGVQD (reference sequence). This CDR3 reads CASSVYPGQGLNEAFF.

The rearrangement joins TRBV20-1 to TRBJ1-1. Germline loops: CDR1 DFQATT, CDR2 SNEGSKA (reference sequence). The CDR3 sequence is 11 residues long. CDR3 amino acids: CSADGQGNAFF.

The chain joins TRBV28 to TRBJ2-1; TCRdb returns TRBD2, unconfirmable since there is no DNA. Germline V lookup: CDR1 MDHEN, CDR2 SYDVKM. The CDR3 is 15 residues long. This chain's CDR3 is CASSATDQPGNEQFF.

J is TRBJ1-1 and V is TRBV9. Germline CDR1 is SGDLS and CDR2 is YYNGEE. The CDR3 spans 15 residues. CDR3: CASSVDGVRGTEAFF.

The rearrangement links TRBV19 to TRBJ2-5; no DNA is available, so the TRBD1 call from TCRdb remains unchecked. Germline-derived CDR1 and CDR2 are LNHDA and SQIVND (reference sequence). The CDR3 spans 14 residues. CDR3 protein: CASSIGQIQETQYF.

The chain uses TRBV20-1 and TRBJ2-6; checking the TCRdb D call of TRBD1 is not possible without DNA. This CDR3 contains 16 residues. Per germline, CDR1 DFQATT and CDR2 SNEGSKA (reference sequence). The CDR3: CSATPQGGSGANVLTF.

The chain employs TRBV12-3 or TRBV12-4 and TRBJ1-1; TCRdb's assignment of TRBD1 cannot be checked, as there is no DNA. The CDR3 sequence is 14 residues long. The CDR3 here is CASSLGPLAPEAFF.

This chain connects TRBV5-1 to TRBJ1-2; TCRdb calls TRBD1, which cannot be checked without DNA. The CDR3 runs 14 residues. Germline-derived CDR1 and CDR2 are SGHRS and YFSETQ. This chain's CDR3 is CASSLQTPGRGYTF.

The V and J genes are TRBV20-1 and TRBJ2-3; the TCRdb call, TRBD2, lacks DNA for checking. This CDR3 is built from 14 residues. Germline-derived CDR1 and CDR2 are DFQATT and SNEGSKA (reference sequence). This CDR3 reads CSASRREGSDTQYF.

The chain combines TRBV9 with TRBJ2-7. The germline V gene encodes CDR1 SGDLS and CDR2 YYNGEE. The CDR3 sequence is 14 residues long. CDR3 sequence reads: CASSVGTETYEQYF. The entire variable domain, with the rest obtained from reference TRBV9 and TRBJ2-7, is as follows: DSGVTQTPKHLITATGQRVTLRCSPRSGDLSVYWYQQSLDQGLQFLIQYYNGEERAKGNILERFSAQQFPDLHSELNLSSLELGDSALYFCASSVGTETYEQYFGPGTRLTVT.

This rearrangement joins TRBV11-2 to TRBJ2-1; checking the TCRdb D call of TRBD2 is not possible without DNA. From germline, CDR1 is SGHAT and CDR2 FQNNGV. The CDR3 covers 18 residues. The CDR3: CASSLTGTSGRGDNEQFF.

V and J are TRBV7-2 and TRBJ2-5; with no DNA, the TCRdb D assignment of TRBD2 cannot be verified. Germline loops: CDR1 SGHTA, CDR2 FQGNSA. This CDR3 has 15 residues. This CDR3 reads CASSLQASGVETQYF.

The chain has TRBV9 and TRBJ2-7; TCRdb's assignment of TRBD1 cannot be checked, as there is no DNA. Germline V gene sequence: CDR1 SGDLS, CDR2 YYNGEE. The CDR3 has 15 residues. The CDR3 here is CASSDGDGSSYEQYF.

The chain carries TRBV15 and TRBJ2-3. This CDR3 is 15 amino acids long. CDR1 is LNHNV and CDR2 is YYDKDF in the germline V gene (reference sequence). CDR3 amino acids: CATSRGSVLTDTQYF.